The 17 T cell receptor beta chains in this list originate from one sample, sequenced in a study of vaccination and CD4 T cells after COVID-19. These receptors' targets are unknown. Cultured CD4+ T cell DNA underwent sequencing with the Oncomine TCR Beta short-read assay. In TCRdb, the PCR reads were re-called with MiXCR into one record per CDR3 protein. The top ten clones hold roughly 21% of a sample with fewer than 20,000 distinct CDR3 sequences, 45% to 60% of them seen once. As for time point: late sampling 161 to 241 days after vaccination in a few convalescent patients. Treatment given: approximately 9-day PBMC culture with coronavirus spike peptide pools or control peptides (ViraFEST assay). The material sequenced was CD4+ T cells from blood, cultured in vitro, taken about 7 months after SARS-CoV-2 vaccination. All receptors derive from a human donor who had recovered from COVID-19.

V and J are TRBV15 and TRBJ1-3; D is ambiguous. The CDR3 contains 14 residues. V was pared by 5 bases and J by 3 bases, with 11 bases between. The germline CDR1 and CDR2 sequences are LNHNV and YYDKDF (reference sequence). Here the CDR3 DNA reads TGTGCCACCAGCGCAACAAGGAGTGGAAACACCATATATTTT. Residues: CATSATRSGNTIYF.

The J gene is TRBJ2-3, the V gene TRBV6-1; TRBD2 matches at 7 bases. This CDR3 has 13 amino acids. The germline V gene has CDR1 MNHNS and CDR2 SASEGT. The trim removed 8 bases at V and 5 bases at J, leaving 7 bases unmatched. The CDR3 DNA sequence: TGTGCCAGCCGGGACTGGGAGGGAGATACGCAGTATTTT. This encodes CASRDWEGDTQYF.

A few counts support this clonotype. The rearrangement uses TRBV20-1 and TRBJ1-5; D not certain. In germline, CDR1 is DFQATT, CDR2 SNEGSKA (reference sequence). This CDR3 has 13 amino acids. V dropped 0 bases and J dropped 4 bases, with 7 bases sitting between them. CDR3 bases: TGCAGTGCTAGAGAACACCAAAATCAGCCCCAGCATTTT. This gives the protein CSAREHQNQPQHF.

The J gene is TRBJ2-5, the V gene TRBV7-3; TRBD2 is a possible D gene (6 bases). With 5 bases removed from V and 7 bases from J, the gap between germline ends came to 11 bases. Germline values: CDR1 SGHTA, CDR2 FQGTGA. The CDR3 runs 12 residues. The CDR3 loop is CASSPGGGTQYF. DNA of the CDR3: TGTGCCAGCAGCCCTGGGGGAGGGACCCAGTACTTC.

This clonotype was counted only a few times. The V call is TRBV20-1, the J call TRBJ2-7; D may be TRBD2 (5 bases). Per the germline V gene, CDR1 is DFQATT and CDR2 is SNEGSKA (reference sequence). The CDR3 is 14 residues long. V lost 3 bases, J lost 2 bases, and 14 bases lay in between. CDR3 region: CSASRASSTYEQYF. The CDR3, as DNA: TGCAGTGCTAGCAGAGCTAGCAGTACCTACGAGCAGTACTTC.

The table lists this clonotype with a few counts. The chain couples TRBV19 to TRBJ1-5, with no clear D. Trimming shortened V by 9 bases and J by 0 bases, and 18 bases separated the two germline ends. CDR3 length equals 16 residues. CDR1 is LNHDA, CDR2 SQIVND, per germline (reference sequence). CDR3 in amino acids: CASTETGVYSNQPQHF. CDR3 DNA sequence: TGTGCCAGCACTGAGACCGGAGTGTATAGCAATCAGCCCCAGCATTTT.

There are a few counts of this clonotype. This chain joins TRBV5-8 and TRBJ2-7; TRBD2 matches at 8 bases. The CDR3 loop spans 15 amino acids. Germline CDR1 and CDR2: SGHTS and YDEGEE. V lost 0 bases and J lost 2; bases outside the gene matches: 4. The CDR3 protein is CASSLGSGGPYEQYF. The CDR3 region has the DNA TGTGCCAGCAGCTTGGGCAGCGGGGGCCCCTACGAGCAGTACTTC.

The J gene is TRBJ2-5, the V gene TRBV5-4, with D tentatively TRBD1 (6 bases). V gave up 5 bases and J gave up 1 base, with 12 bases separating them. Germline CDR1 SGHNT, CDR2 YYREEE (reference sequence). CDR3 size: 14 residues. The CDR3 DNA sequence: TGTGCCAGCAGTATCGACAGGATCCAAGAGACCCAGTACTTC. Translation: CASSIDRIQETQYF.

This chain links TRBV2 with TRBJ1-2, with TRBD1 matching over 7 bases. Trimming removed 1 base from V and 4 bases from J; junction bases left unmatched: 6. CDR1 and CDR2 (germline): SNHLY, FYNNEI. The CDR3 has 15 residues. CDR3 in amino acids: CASSEGTGWSYGYTF. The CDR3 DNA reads TGTGCCAGCAGTGAAGGGACAGGATGGAGCTATGGCTACACCTTC.

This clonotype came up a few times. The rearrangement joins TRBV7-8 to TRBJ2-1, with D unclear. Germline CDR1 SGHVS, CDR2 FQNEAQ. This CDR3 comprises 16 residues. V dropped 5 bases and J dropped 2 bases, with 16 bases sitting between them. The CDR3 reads CASSQTFGATYNEQFF. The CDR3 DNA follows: TGTGCCAGCAGCCAAACCTTCGGCGCAACCTACAATGAGCAGTTCTTC.

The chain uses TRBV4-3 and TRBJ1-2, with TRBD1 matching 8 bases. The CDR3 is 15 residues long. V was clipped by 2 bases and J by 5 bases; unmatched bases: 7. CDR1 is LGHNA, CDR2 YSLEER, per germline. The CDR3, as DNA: TGCGCCAGCAGCCAACAAACAGGGGGGGCTTATGGCTACACCTTC. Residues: CASSQQTGGAYGYTF.

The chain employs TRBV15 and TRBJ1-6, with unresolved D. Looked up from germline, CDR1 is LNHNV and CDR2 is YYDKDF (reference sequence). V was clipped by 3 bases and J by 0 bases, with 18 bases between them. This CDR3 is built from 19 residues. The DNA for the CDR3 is TGTGCCACCAGCAGCAAGCGCGGAGGGAGGAGCTCCTATAATTCACCCCTCCACTTT. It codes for CATSSKRGGRSSYNSPLHF.

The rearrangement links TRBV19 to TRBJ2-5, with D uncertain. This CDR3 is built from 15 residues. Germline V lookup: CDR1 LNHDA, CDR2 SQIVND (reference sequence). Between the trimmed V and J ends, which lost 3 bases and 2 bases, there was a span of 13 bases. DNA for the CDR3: TGTGCCAGTAGTATCAGATGGAGCCCTCAAGAGACCCAGTACTTC. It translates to CASSIRWSPQETQYF.

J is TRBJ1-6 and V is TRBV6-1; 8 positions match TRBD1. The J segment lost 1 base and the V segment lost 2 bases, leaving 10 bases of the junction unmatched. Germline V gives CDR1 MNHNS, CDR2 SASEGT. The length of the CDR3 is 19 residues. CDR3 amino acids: CASSESVGQGRSYNSPLHF. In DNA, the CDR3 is TGTGCCAGCAGTGAATCAGTAGGACAGGGCAGGTCCTATAATTCACCCCTCCACTTT.

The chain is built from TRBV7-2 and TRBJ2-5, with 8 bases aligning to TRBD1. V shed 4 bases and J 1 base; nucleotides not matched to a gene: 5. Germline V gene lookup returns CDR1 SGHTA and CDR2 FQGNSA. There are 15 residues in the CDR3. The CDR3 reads CASSYRTGPQETQYF. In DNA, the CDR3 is TGTGCCAGCAGCTACAGGACAGGGCCCCAAGAGACCCAGTACTTC.

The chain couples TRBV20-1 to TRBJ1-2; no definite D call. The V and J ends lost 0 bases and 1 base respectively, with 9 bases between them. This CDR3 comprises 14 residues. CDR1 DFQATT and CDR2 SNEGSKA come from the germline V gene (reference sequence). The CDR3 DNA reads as TGCAGTGCTAGAGACAGAAAACGTAACTATGGCTACACCTTC. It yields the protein CSARDRKRNYGYTF.

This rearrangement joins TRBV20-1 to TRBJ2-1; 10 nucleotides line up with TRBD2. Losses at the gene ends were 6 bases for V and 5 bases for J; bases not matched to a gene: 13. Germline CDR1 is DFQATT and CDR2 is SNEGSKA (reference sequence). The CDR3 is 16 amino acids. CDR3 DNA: TGCAGTGCCTTTACCAGCGGGGGGGCGGCAAACAATGAGCAGTTCTTC. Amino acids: CSAFTSGGAANNEQFF.